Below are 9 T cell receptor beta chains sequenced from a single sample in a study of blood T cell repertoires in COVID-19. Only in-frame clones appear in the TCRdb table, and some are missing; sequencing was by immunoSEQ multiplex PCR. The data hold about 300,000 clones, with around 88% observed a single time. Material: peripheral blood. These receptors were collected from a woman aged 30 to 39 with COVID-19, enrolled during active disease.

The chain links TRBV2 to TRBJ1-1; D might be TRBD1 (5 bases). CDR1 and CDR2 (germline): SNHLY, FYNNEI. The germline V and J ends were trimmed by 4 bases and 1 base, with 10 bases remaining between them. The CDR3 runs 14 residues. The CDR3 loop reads CASSAVQENTEAFF. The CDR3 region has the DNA TGTGCCAGCAGTGCAGTACAGGAGAACACTGAAGCTTTCTTT.

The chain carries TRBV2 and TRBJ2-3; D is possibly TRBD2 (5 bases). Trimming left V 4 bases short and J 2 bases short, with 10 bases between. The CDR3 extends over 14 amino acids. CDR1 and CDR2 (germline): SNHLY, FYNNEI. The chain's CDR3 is CASSGERNTDTQYF. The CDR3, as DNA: TGTGCCAGCAGTGGAGAGCGGAACACAGATACGCAGTATTTT.

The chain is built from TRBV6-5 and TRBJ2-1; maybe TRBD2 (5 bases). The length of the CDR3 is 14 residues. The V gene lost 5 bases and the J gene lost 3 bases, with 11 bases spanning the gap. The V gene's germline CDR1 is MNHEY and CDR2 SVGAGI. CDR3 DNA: TGTGCCAGCAGTCCGGGGAATAGCTACAATGAGCAGTTCTTC. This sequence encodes CASSPGNSYNEQFF.

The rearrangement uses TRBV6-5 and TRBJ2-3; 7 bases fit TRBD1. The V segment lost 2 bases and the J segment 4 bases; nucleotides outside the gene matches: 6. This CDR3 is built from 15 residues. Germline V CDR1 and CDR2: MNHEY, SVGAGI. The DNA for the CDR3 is TGTGCCAGCAGTTACAGGGGGCGCGTCGCAGATACGCAGTATTTT. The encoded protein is CASSYRGRVADTQYF.

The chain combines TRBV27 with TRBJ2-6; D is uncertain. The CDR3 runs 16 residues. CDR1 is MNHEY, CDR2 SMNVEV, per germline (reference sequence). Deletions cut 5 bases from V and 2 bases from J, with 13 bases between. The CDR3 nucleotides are TGTGCCAGCAGTGTACGACTCTCCGCTGGGGCCAACGTCCTGACTTTC. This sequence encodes CASSVRLSAGANVLTF.

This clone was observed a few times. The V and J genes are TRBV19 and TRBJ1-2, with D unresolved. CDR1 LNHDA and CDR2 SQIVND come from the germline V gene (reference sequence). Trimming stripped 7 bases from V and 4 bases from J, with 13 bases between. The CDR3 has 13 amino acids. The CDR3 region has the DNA TGTGCCAGTACCCCGGGTCGGATCTATGGCTACACCTTC. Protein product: CASTPGRIYGYTF.

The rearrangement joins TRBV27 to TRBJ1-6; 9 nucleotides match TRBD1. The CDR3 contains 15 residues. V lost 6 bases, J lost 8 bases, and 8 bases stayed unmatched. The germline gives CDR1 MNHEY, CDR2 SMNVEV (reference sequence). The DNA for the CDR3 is TGTGCCAGCAGCTCTGGACAGGGGCCATATTCACCCCTCCACTTT. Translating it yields CASSSGQGPYSPLHF.

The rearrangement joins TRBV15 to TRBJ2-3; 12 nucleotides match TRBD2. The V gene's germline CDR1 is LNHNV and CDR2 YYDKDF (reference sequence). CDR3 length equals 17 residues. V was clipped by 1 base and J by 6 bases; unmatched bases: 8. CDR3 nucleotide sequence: TGTGCCACCAGCAGAGCCCGGACTAGCGGGGTAAGGGATACGCAGTATTTT. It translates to CATSRARTSGVRDTQYF.

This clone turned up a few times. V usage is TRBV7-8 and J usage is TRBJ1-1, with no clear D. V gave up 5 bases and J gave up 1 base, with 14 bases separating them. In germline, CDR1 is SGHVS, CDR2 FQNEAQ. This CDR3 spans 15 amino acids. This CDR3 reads CASSKAQVRNTEAFF. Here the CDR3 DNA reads TGTGCCAGCAGCAAAGCTCAAGTACGGAACACTGAAGCTTTCTTT. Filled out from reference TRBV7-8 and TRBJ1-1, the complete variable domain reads GAGVSQSPRYKVAKRGQDVALRCDPISGHVSLFWYQQALGQGPEFLTYFQNEAQLDKSGLPSDRFFAERPEGSVSTLKIQRTQQEDSAVYLCASSKAQVRNTEAFFGQGTRLTVV.